This TCR beta chain came from a study of cytomegalovirus exposure and HLA in healthy donors. The CDR3 runs to 11 residues. CDR1 MDHEN and CDR2 SYDVKM come from the germline V gene. Trimming pared 3 bases from V and 9 bases from J, leaving 6 bases between. PCR amplification relied on 60 Vbeta primers (plus 13 Jbeta primers). Generated by immunoSEQ multiplex PCR, the TCRdb table keeps only in-frame clones and is missing some. The sample records some 140,000 clones, about 82% being singletons. The source of this sequence is a female donor in good health and CMV-seropositive. The genes are TRBV28 and TRBJ2-1; D gene uncertain. The sequenced sample consisted of PBMCs. This CDR3 reads CASSFSGEQFF. CDR3 coding DNA: TGTGCCAGCAGTTTCTCAGGTGAGCAGTTCTTC. The full variable domain, with the rest looked up from reference TRBV28 and TRBJ2-1, is DVKVTQSSRYLVKRTGEKVFLECVQDMDHENMFWYRQDPGLGLRLIYFSYDVKMKEKGDIPEGYSVSREKKERFSLILESASTNQTSMYLCASSFSGEQFFGPGTRLTVL.